One and the same sample provided the 15 T cell receptor beta chains below, sequenced in a study of OX40 agonist ivuxolimab in advanced cancers. The assay was immunoSEQ multiplex PCR, and TCRdb's table has in-frame clones only and misses some. The data show 95,000 to 100,000 clones, 90% seen once. The sample consisted of CD4+ or CD8+ T cells sorted from blood, taken in a trial of the OX40 agonist ivuxolimab. These receptors were obtained from an adult with an advanced solid tumor such as melanoma, head and neck, liver or kidney cancer.

The rearrangement links TRBV25-1 to TRBJ2-3; D remains unclear. Germline CDR1 reads MGHDK; CDR2 reads SYGVNS. V gave up 4 bases and J gave up 2 bases, with 13 bases separating them. This CDR3 comprises 15 residues. The CDR3 protein is CASSAFTGSTDTQYF. The CDR3 nucleotides read TGTGCCAGCAGTGCCTTTACTGGATCCACAGATACGCAGTATTTT.

V is TRBV11-2 and J is TRBJ2-6, with TRBD2 as a possible D gene (5 bases). The germline CDR1 and CDR2 sequences are SGHAT and FQNNGV. The CDR3 contains 16 residues. With 5 bases removed from V and 2 bases from J, the gap between germline ends came to 13 bases. CDR3 coding DNA: TGTGCCAGCAGCGGCCGACTGGGAGCTGGGGCCAACGTCCTGACTTTC. It translates to CASSGRLGAGANVLTF.

The chain combines TRBV29-1 with TRBJ2-1; the match to TRBD2 covers 12 bases. CDR1 and CDR2 from the germline V gene are SQVTM and ANQGSEA. The CDR3 is made up of 15 amino acids. J gave up 6 bases and V 6 bases, and 9 bases lay outside the gene matches. The CDR3 is CSVRREGLAGNEQFF. In DNA, the CDR3 is TGCAGCGTGAGACGTGAGGGACTAGCGGGCAATGAGCAGTTCTTC.

This chain uses TRBV7-2 with TRBJ2-5; 7 nucleotides match TRBD1. The germline V gene encodes CDR1 SGHTA and CDR2 FQGNSA. V was clipped by 0 bases and J by 3 bases; unmatched bases: 4. The CDR3 sequence is 15 residues long. As DNA, the CDR3 is TGTGCCAGCAGCTTAGCTGGGACAGAAAAAGAGACCCAGTACTTC. Translating gives CASSLAGTEKETQYF. Complete variable domain (other parts from reference TRBV7-2 and TRBJ2-5): GAGVSQSPSNKVTEKGKDVELRCDPISGHTALYWYRQSLGQGLEFLIYFQGNSAPDKSGLPSDRFSAERTGGSVSTLTIQRTQQEDSAVYLCASSLAGTEKETQYFGPGTRLLVL.

The V gene is TRBV18, the J gene TRBJ2-7, with 9 bases that match TRBD1. This CDR3 has 12 residues. Germline values: CDR1 KGHSH, CDR2 LQKENI. Trimming took 6 bases from V and 5 from J; bases not matched to a gene: 2. In nucleotides, the CDR3 is TGTGCCAGCTCCCGGACAGGGGACGAGCAGTACTTC. This gives the protein CASSRTGDEQYF.

The chain recombines TRBV28 with TRBJ2-7; D is unresolved. This CDR3 contains 14 residues. Between the trimmed V and J ends, which lost 5 bases and 0 bases, there was a span of 11 bases. CDR1 is MDHEN, CDR2 SYDVKM, per germline. The CDR3 loop is CASSPSGNSYEQYF. The CDR3 DNA reads TGTGCCAGCAGTCCAAGTGGGAACTCCTACGAGCAGTACTTC.

The chain recombines TRBV5-4 with TRBJ2-2; tentatively, D is TRBD2 (6 bases). The V end was cut by 2 bases, the J end by 6 bases, with 17 bases between. The CDR3 is 16 amino acids. CDR1 is SGHNT, CDR2 YYREEE, per germline (reference sequence). As DNA, the CDR3 is TGTGCCAGCAGCTTTGGAGGGCCAGCCGTCCCCGGGGAGCTGTTTTTT. This encodes CASSFGGPAVPGELFF.

This clone was counted only a few times. The chain employs TRBV7-2 and TRBJ1-2; 7 bases fit TRBD1. In germline, CDR1 is SGHTA, CDR2 FQGNSA. The CDR3 has 15 amino acids. V lost 2 bases and J lost 3; bases outside the gene matches: 6. The CDR3 nucleotides read TGTGCCAGCAGCTTAATAGGGACAGTGGACTATGGCTACACCTTC. Protein: CASSLIGTVDYGYTF. The full variable domain, rest sourced from reference TRBV7-2 and TRBJ1-2, is GAGVSQSPSNKVTEKGKDVELRCDPISGHTALYWYRQSLGQGLEFLIYFQGNSAPDKSGLPSDRFSAERTGGSVSTLTIQRTQQEDSAVYLCASSLIGTVDYGYTFGSGTRLTVV.

This chain joins TRBV30 and TRBJ2-1; D gene unclear. The ends were cut back, 0 bases at V and 0 bases at J, with 12 bases in the middle. The length of the CDR3 is 16 residues. The germline CDR1 and CDR2 sequences are GTSNPN and SVGIG (reference sequence). The chain's CDR3 is CAWSVGGAISYNEQFF. CDR3 coding DNA: TGTGCCTGGAGTGTAGGCGGCGCTATCTCCTACAATGAGCAGTTCTTC.

The chain recombines TRBV9 with TRBJ1-1; D perhaps matches TRBD1 (5 bases). CDR1 and CDR2 (germline): SGDLS, YYNGEE. This CDR3 has 15 residues. With 4 bases removed from V and 2 bases from J, the gap between germline ends came to 15 bases. The CDR3 nucleotides read TGTGCCAGCAGCCCCCGTTTAGGGGAAAACACTGAAGCTTTCTTT. It yields the protein CASSPRLGENTEAFF.

The gene calls are TRBV5-4 and TRBJ2-7, with TRBD2 matching 12 bases. The germline gives CDR1 SGHNT, CDR2 YYREEE (reference sequence). V was pared by 4 bases and J by 6 bases, with 11 bases of the junction left unmatched. The length of the CDR3 is 16 residues. CDR3 nucleotide sequence: TGTGCCAGCAGCCCCACTAGCGGGAGGTGGTCGGGCGAGCAGTACTTC. Protein sequence: CASSPTSGRWSGEQYF.

V gene TRBV18 combines with J gene TRBJ2-3; 9 bases line up with TRBD2. Germline-derived CDR1 and CDR2 are KGHSH and LQKENI. V lost 5 bases, J lost 4 bases, and 10 bases stayed unmatched. The CDR3 is 16 amino acids. CDR3 DNA: TGTGCCAGCTCAACGCTAGCGGGGACCCCAGCAGATACGCAGTATTTT. The encoded protein is CASSTLAGTPADTQYF.

The chain has TRBV6-5 and TRBJ2-5; unclear D gene. Germline CDR1 is MNHEY and CDR2 is SVGAGI. V was cut by 11 bases and J by 2 bases, with 15 bases left in between. The CDR3 is 13 amino acids. DNA for the CDR3: TGTGCCTCACAGAATGGGCCACAAGAGACCCAGTACTTC. This gives the protein CASQNGPQETQYF.

The chain has TRBV5-1 and TRBJ1-1, with TRBD1 matching over 10 bases. This CDR3 region has 14 residues. V lost 4 bases to trimming and J lost 4 bases; unmatched junction nucleotides: 4. The germline V gene encodes CDR1 SGHRS and CDR2 YFSETQ. CDR3 sequence reads: CASSTGQGGTEAFF. DNA for the CDR3: TGCGCCAGCAGCACCGGACAGGGGGGCACTGAAGCTTTCTTT.

This clone was seen just once. The genes are TRBV29-1 and TRBJ2-7; D remains unclear. V gave up 6 bases and J gave up 0 bases, with 9 bases separating them. CDR1 and CDR2 from the germline V gene are SQVTM and ANQGSEA. CDR3 size: 12 residues. CDR3 protein: CSVGDTSYEQYF. In DNA form, the CDR3 reads TGCAGCGTCGGTGACACCTCCTACGAGCAGTACTTC.